Each of the 26 T cell receptor beta chains below was sequenced from the same sample in a study of patients and donors after allogeneic stem cell transplantation. Each CDR3 protein gets one entry after TCRdb re-called the RT-PCR reads with MiXCR. The sample yields some 880,000 distinct CDR3 sequences, more than 15% seen once. The sample was blood, either unsorted or a sorted T cell fraction (not recorded which). The receptors shown here come from a human donor who was either an allogeneic HSCT recipient or a stem cell or donor lymphocyte infusion donor (not recorded which). It is not recorded whose cells these are; they may come from a transplant donor.

Only a few counts were recorded for this clonotype. V usage is TRBV18 and J usage is TRBJ2-1; no clear D gene. V shed 2 bases and J shed 0 bases, with 8 bases lying between them. This CDR3 has 15 amino acids. Germline-derived CDR1 and CDR2 are KGHSH and LQKENI. CDR3 DNA: TGTGCCAGCTCACCAGTTTCGAGCTCCTACAATGAGCAGTTCTTC. Its translation is CASSPVSSSYNEQFF.

The rearrangement joins TRBV20-1 to TRBJ2-1; D is perhaps TRBD2 (6 bases). Germline assignment: CDR1 DFQATT and CDR2 SNEGSKA (reference sequence). There are 15 residues in the CDR3. Trimming cost V 1 base and J 8 bases, with 18 bases left between them. The CDR3 DNA reads TGCAGTGCTAGAGGCGACAGCATCCGCGGGGATGAGCAGTTCTTC. The encoded protein is CSARGDSIRGDEQFF.

This clonotype was seen a few times. CDR3 residues: CASSQATSPLAGVYNEQFF. Written as DNA, the CDR3 is TGCGCCAGCAGCCAAGCGACGAGCCCCTTAGCGGGGGTTTACAATGAGCAGTTCTTC. The chain is built from TRBV4-1 and TRBJ2-1; 9 positions agree with TRBD2. With V trimmed by 1 base and J by 4 bases, 14 bases remained unmatched. The germline V gene encodes CDR1 MGHRA and CDR2 YSYEKL. There are 19 residues in the CDR3.

This clonotype was observed a few times. J is TRBJ2-2 and V is TRBV24-1, with 7 positions matching TRBD1. Germline V gene data show CDR1 as KGHDR and CDR2 as SFDVKD. Trimming cost V 7 bases and J 3 bases; bases outside gene matches: 13. The CDR3 is 17 residues long. The CDR3 nucleotides read TGTGCCACCAGCCCTACCAGTAGGGGGCCGGACACCGGGGAGCTGTTTTTT. Amino acids: CATSPTSRGPDTGELFF.

This clonotype was counted only a few times. The chain has TRBV7-9 and TRBJ2-5; 11 bases line up with TRBD1. CDR1 SEHNR and CDR2 FQNEAQ come from the germline V gene (reference sequence). Trimming cost V 5 bases and J 2 bases; bases outside gene matches: 7. The CDR3 covers 16 residues. The CDR3 DNA is TGTGCCAGCAGCAAGGGGACAGGGGGTTTTCAAGAGACCCAGTACTTC. Protein sequence: CASSKGTGGFQETQYF.

The chain couples TRBV6-5 to TRBJ1-1, with a weak D call TRBD1 (5 bases). Trimming took 0 bases from V and 4 from J, leaving 9 bases between them. The germline V gene encodes CDR1 MNHEY and CDR2 SVGAGI. CDR3 length: 14 amino acids. Written as DNA, the CDR3 is TGTGCCAGCAGTTACTCCCATGGGGGCACTGAAGCTTTCTTT. Amino acid sequence: CASSYSHGGTEAFF.

J is TRBJ1-6 and V is TRBV5-1; 7 positions agree with TRBD1. V shed 3 bases, J shed 8 bases, and the junction held 5 bases outside the gene matches. Germline V gene sequence: CDR1 SGHRS, CDR2 YFSETQ. This CDR3 is 14 amino acids long. DNA of the CDR3: TGCGCCAGCAGCTCCGACAGGGCGGATTCACCCCTCCACTTT. Encoded protein: CASSSDRADSPLHF.

V and J are TRBV4-2 and TRBJ2-1; 7 nucleotides align to TRBD2. Per the germline V gene, CDR1 is LGHNA and CDR2 is YNFKEQ. CDR3 size: 15 residues. Trimming at V came to 1 base and at J to 8 bases, leaving 8 bases not matched to a gene. The CDR3: CASSQVGGRFYEQFF. CDR3 DNA: TGTGCCAGCAGCCAAGTCGGCGGGAGATTCTATGAGCAGTTCTTC.

J is TRBJ2-3 and V is TRBV25-1; D might be TRBD1 or TRBD2, each matching 6 bases. The germline CDR1 and CDR2 sequences are MGHDK and SYGVNS. Trimming removed 3 bases from V and 0 bases from J, with 13 bases in between. The CDR3 spans 16 residues. CDR3 protein: CASSDGGTLSTDTQYF. CDR3 DNA: TGTGCCAGCAGTGATGGAGGGACACTTAGCACAGATACGCAGTATTTT.

This clonotype was seen a few times. The genes are TRBV7-9 and TRBJ1-2; D is perhaps TRBD1 (5 bases). CDR1 is SEHNR, CDR2 FQNEAQ, per germline (reference sequence). The CDR3 extends over 16 amino acids. The V end was cut by 5 bases, the J end by 8 bases, with 24 bases between. Written as DNA, the CDR3 is TGTGCCAGCAGCGTAATCCGGGACCTGACAATATGGGGCTACACCTTC. As protein: CASSVIRDLTIWGYTF.

This chain uses TRBV20-1 with TRBJ2-3, with TRBD2 identical over 8 bases. Germline loops: CDR1 DFQATT, CDR2 SNEGSKA (reference sequence). CDR3 length: 18 residues. V lost 1 base to trimming and J lost 1 base; unmatched junction nucleotides: 13. As DNA, the CDR3 is TGCAGTGCTAGAGTGGTCAGCGGGAGAACATTTGGCACAGATACGCAGTATTTT. Amino acid sequence: CSARVVSGRTFGTDTQYF.

CDR3 sequence reads: CSVMNTEAFF. The CDR3 DNA is TGCAGCGTAATGAACACTGAAGCTTTCTTT. This sequence joins TRBV29-1 and TRBJ1-1, with D uncertain. CDR1 SQVTM and CDR2 ANQGSEA come from the germline V gene. Trimming removed 6 bases from V and 0 bases from J, with 2 bases in between. The CDR3 runs 10 residues.

A few counts support this clonotype. The chain recombines TRBV4-3 with TRBJ1-4; no clear D gene. The CDR3 has 15 amino acids. Trimming removed 1 base at V and 5 bases at J, with 11 bases between. CDR1 LGHNA and CDR2 YSLEER come from the germline V gene. CDR3 residues: CASSQGLRGNEKLFF. The DNA for the CDR3 is TGCGCCAGCAGCCAAGGCCTACGGGGAAATGAAAAACTGTTTTTT.

The chain couples TRBV27 to TRBJ1-5, with D perhaps TRBD1 (6 bases). The CDR3 is 13 amino acids. V lost 6 bases to trimming and J lost 7 bases, with 13 bases between them. Germline-derived CDR1 and CDR2 are MNHEY and SMNVEV (reference sequence). The CDR3 here is CASSRGAGQPQHF. The CDR3 nucleotides are TGTGCCAGCAGCAGGGGAGCAGGGCAGCCCCAGCATTTT.

This clonotype has only a few counts. The chain recombines TRBV10-3 with TRBJ1-1; 7 positions match TRBD1. CDR1 and CDR2 (germline): ENHRY, SYGVKD. The CDR3 is 13 amino acids. Germline trimming cut 7 bases from V and 5 bases from J; bases unmatched to any gene: 7. The CDR3 here is CAIMAAGGTEAFF. CDR3 DNA: TGTGCCATCATGGCGGCAGGGGGGACTGAAGCTTTCTTT.

The chain links TRBV29-1 to TRBJ1-3; D uncertain. In germline, CDR1 is SQVTM, CDR2 ANQGSEA. V gave up 5 bases and J gave up 0 bases, with 14 bases separating them. The CDR3 runs 15 residues. CDR3 in DNA: TGCAGCGTTCAGAGGCAGACTCCCTCTGGAAACACCATATATTTT. Amino acid sequence: CSVQRQTPSGNTIYF.

The V and J genes are TRBV5-5 and TRBJ2-7, with 7 bases matching TRBD2. V lost 1 base and J lost 11; bases outside the gene matches: 9. The germline gives CDR1 SGHKS, CDR2 YYEKEE (reference sequence). CDR3 length: 13 amino acids. This CDR3 is CASSLSAFGGKYF. The CDR3 DNA reads as TGTGCCAGCAGCTTGTCCGCGTTCGGGGGGAAGTACTTC. The full variable domain, with the rest looked up from reference TRBV5-5 and TRBJ2-7, is DAGVTQSPTHLIKTRGQQVTLRCSPISGHKSVSWYQQVLGQGPQFIFQYYEKEERGRGNFPDRFSARQFPNYSSELNVNALLLGDSALYLCASSLSAFGGKYFGPGTRLTVT.

CDR3 amino acids: CATSDAPVDNSYTDTQYF. DNA of the CDR3: TGTGCCACCAGTGACGCGCCGGTTGACAATTCGTACACAGATACGCAGTATTTT. The chain couples TRBV24-1 to TRBJ2-3; no definite D call. Trimming shortened V by 4 bases and J by 2 bases, and 21 bases separated the two germline ends. The CDR3 length is 18 residues. The germline CDR1 and CDR2 sequences are KGHDR and SFDVKD.

The V call is TRBV9, the J call TRBJ2-4, with D perhaps TRBD1 or TRBD2 (6 bases each). V gave up 0 bases and J gave up 13 bases, with 14 bases separating them. The germline V gene encodes CDR1 SGDLS and CDR2 YYNGEE. The CDR3 covers 13 residues. The CDR3 DNA follows: TGTGCCAGCAGCGTAGAGGAGGGGACACCGCAGTACTTC. Translation gives CASSVEEGTPQYF.

This CDR3 is CASSPLRTGFNQPQHF. The CDR3 nucleotides read TGTGCCAGCAGTCCACTTAGGACAGGGTTCAATCAGCCCCAGCATTTT. The chain joins TRBV5-5 to TRBJ1-5; TRBD1 matches 8 bases. The CDR3 spans 16 residues. CDR1 is SGHKS and CDR2 is YYEKEE in the germline V gene (reference sequence). Trimming cost V 5 bases and J 3 bases; bases outside gene matches: 10. Full variable domain (remainder filled in from reference TRBV5-5 and TRBJ1-5): DAGVTQSPTHLIKTRGQQVTLRCSPISGHKSVSWYQQVLGQGPQFIFQYYEKEERGRGNFPDRFSARQFPNYSSELNVNALLLGDSALYLCASSPLRTGFNQPQHFGDGTRLSIL.

The chain recombines TRBV4-1 with TRBJ1-6; 12 nucleotides match TRBD1. Germline V gene lookup returns CDR1 MGHRA and CDR2 YSYEKL. Trimming at V came to 4 bases and at J to 6 bases, leaving 4 bases not matched to a gene. This CDR3 is 16 amino acids long. CDR3 in amino acids: CASSPGQGARNSPLHF. Written as DNA, the CDR3 is TGCGCCAGCAGCCCGGGACAGGGGGCGCGTAATTCACCCCTCCACTTT.

This clonotype was counted a few times. V is TRBV27 and J is TRBJ2-7; possibly TRBD1 for D (6 bases). The germline V gene encodes CDR1 MNHEY and CDR2 SMNVEV (reference sequence). V was cut by 6 bases and J by 0 bases, with 15 bases left in between. The CDR3 sequence is 15 residues long. The CDR3 bases are TGTGCCAGCAGGCGCCGGGACACAGACTCCTACGAGCAGTACTTC. Its protein is CASRRRDTDSYEQYF.

This clonotype was seen a few times. The chain is built from TRBV4-2 and TRBJ2-1, with 7 positions matching TRBD1. Germline assignment: CDR1 LGHNA and CDR2 YNFKEQ. V was clipped by 4 bases and J by 4 bases; unmatched bases: 13. The CDR3 is 17 residues long. The chain's CDR3 is CASSPMSRQGAYNEQFF. DNA for the CDR3: TGTGCCAGCAGCCCAATGTCGAGACAGGGAGCGTACAATGAGCAGTTCTTC.

The V gene is TRBV6-1, the J gene TRBJ2-3; 9 bases are a match to TRBD1. Germline trimming cut 5 bases from V and 2 bases from J; bases unmatched to any gene: 5. Per the germline V gene, CDR1 is MNHNS and CDR2 is SASEGT. The CDR3 consists of 15 residues. In nucleotides, the CDR3 is TGTGCCAGCAGTCCCCTACAGGGGGCCACAGATACGCAGTATTTT. The encoded protein is CASSPLQGATDTQYF.

This clonotype has a handful of counts. The genes are TRBV7-9 and TRBJ2-2; D unresolved. This CDR3 contains 13 residues. CDR1 SEHNR and CDR2 FQNEAQ come from the germline V gene (reference sequence). V was shortened by 5 bases and J by 6 bases, with 10 bases between the two germline ends. CDR3 nucleotides: TGTGCCAGCAGCCTGCTAGTCTCCGGGGAGCTGTTTTTT. The encoded protein is CASSLLVSGELFF.

This clonotype has ten or more counts. The chain combines TRBV27 with TRBJ2-7; weak D call: TRBD2 (5 bases). This CDR3 has 13 amino acids. With 7 bases removed from V and 3 bases from J, the gap between germline ends came to 13 bases. The germline V gene encodes CDR1 MNHEY and CDR2 SMNVEV (reference sequence). This CDR3 reads CASTRGFGYEQYF. Here the CDR3 DNA reads TGTGCCAGCACTCGGGGATTTGGCTACGAGCAGTACTTC.